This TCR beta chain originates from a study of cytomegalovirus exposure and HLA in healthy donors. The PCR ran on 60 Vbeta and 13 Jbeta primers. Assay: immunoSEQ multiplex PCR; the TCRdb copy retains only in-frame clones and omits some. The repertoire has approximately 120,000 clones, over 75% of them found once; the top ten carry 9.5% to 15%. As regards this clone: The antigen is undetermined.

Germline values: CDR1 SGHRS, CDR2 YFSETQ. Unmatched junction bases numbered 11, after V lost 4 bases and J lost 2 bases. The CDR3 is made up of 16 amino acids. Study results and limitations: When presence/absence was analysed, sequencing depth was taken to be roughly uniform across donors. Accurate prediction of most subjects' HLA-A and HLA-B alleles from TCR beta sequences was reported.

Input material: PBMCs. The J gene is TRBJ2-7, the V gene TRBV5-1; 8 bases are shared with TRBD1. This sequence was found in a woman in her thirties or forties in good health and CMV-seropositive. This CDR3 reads CASSPGPGQETYEQYF. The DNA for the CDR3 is TGCGCCAGCAGCCCCGGCCCGGGACAGGAGACCTACGAGCAGTACTTC. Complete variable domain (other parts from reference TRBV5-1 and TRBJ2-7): KAGVTQTPRYLIKTRGQQVTLSCSPISGHRSVSWYQQTPGQGLQFLFEYFSETQRNKGNFPGRFSGRQFSNSRSEMNVSTLELGDSALYLCASSPGPGQETYEQYFGPGTRLTVT.